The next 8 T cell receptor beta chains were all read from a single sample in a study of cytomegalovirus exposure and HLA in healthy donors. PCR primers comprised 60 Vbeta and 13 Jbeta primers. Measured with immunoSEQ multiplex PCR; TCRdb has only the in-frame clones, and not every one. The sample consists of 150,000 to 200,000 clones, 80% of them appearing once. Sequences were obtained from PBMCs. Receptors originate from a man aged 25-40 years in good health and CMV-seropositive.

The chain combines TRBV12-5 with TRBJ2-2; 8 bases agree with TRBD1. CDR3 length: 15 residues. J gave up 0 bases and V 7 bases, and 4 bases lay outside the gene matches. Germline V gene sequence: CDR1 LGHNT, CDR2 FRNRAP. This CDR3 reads CASALQGANTGELFF. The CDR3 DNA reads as TGTGCTAGTGCCTTACAGGGGGCGAACACCGGGGAGCTGTTTTTT.

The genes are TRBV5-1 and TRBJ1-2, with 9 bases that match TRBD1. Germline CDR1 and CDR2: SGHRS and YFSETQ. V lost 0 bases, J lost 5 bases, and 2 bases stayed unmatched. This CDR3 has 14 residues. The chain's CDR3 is CASSLGDREYGYTF. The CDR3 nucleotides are TGCGCCAGCAGCTTGGGGGACAGGGAGTATGGCTACACCTTC. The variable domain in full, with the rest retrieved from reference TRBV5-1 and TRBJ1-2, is KAGVTQTPRYLIKTRGQQVTLSCSPISGHRSVSWYQQTPGQGLQFLFEYFSETQRNKGNFPGRFSGRQFSNSRSEMNVSTLELGDSALYLCASSLGDREYGYTFGSGTRLTVV.

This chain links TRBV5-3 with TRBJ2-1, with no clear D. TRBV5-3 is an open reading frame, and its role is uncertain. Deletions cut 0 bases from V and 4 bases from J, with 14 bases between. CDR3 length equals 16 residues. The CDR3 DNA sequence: TGTGCCAGAAGCTTGGCCTCTTACAGCCTATACAATGAGCAGTTCTTC. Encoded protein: CARSLASYSLYNEQFF.

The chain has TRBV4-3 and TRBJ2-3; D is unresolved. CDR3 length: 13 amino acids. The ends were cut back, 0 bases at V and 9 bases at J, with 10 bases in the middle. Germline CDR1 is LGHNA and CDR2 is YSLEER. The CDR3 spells CASSQDFSSTQYF. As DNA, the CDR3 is TGCGCCAGCAGCCAAGATTTCAGTAGCACGCAGTATTTT.

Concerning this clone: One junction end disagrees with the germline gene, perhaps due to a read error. Here the CDR3 DNA reads TGTTCCAGCAGCCCTAGCAGGTACGAGCAGTACTTC. This encodes CSSSPSRYEQYF. The chain carries TRBV7-9 and TRBJ2-7; TRBD2 might be the D (5 bases). The CDR3 runs to 12 residues. Germline lookup yields CDR1 SEHNR and CDR2 FQNEAQ (reference sequence).

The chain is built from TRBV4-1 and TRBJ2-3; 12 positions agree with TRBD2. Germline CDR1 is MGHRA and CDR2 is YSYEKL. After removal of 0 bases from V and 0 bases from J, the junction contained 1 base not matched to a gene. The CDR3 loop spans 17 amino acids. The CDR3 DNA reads TGCGCCAGCAGCCAAGATGGGACTAGCGGGAGCACAGATACGCAGTATTTT. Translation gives CASSQDGTSGSTDTQYF.

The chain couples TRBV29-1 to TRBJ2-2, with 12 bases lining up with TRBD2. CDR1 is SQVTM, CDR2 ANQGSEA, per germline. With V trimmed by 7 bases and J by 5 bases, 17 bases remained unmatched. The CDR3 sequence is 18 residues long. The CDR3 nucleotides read TGCAGCGCCAGATGGGCGACTAGCGGGAGCTTGCGGACCGGGGAGCTGTTTTTT. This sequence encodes CSARWATSGSLRTGELFF.

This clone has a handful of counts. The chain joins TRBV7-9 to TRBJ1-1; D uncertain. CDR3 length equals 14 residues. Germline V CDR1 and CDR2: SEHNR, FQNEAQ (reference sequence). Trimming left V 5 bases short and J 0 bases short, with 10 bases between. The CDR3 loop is CASSLQQMNTEAFF. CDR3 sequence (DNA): TGTGCCAGCAGCCTACAGCAAATGAACACTGAAGCTTTCTTT.